These T cell receptor beta chains were read from a single sample in a study of CD8 T cells in ankylosing spondylitis. Via MiXCR, TCRdb re-called the 5' RACE reads, giving one row per CDR3 protein. The table includes 700,000 to 1,000,000 distinct CDR3 sequences, 10% to 15% detected once. The specimen was blood, either unsorted or a sorted T cell fraction (not recorded which). The source is a male donor with ankylosing spondylitis. Each CDR3 is given with its conserved first and last residue. The D gene is left open where the match is weak. Clone size is stated in some rows and not others, as once, few, many or a class when expanded.

v_gene	abundance	j_gene	len	d_gene	CDR3aa	CDR3nt
TRBV29-1	many	TRBJ2-3	18	TRBD2	CSVEGGGLAGVGQDTQYF	TGCAGCGTTGAAGGGGGTGGATTAGCGGGAGTAGGTCAGGATACGCAGTATTTT
TRBV5-1	few	TRBJ1-5	14	TRBD1	CASSSSDRGQPQHF	TGCGCCAGCAGCTCGTCGGACAGGGGCCAGCCCCAGCATTTT
TRBV6-4	.	TRBJ2-2	15	TRBD2	CASSELAGNTGELFF	TGTGCCAGCAGTGAACTAGCGGGGAACACCGGGGAGCTGTTTTTT
TRBV7-2	few	TRBJ2-1	15	.	CASSLTNRAAGEQFF	TGTGCCAGCAGCTTAACGAACCGGGCCGCGGGTGAGCAGTTCTTC
TRBV20-1	many	TRBJ2-7	14	TRBD2	CSANGLADSYEQYF	TGCAGTGCTAACGGACTAGCGGATTCCTACGAGCAGTACTTC
TRBV5-1	.	TRBJ2-1	16	.	CASSLVGTGIYNEQFF	TGCGCCAGCAGCTTGGTGGGGACGGGAATCTACAATGAGCAGTTCTTC
TRBV11-2	.	TRBJ2-7	14	.	CASSSEAGTTEQYF	TGTGCCAGCAGCTCCGAAGCCGGGACAACCGAGCAGTACTTC
TRBV24-1	once	TRBJ2-5	15	TRBD2	CATSDLSGVEETQYF	TGTGCCACCAGTGATTTGAGCGGGGTGGAAGAGACCCAGTACTTC
TRBV29-1	few	TRBJ1-1	13	.	CSVEMAPNTEAFF	TGCAGCGTTGAGATGGCCCCGAACACTGAAGCTTTCTTT
TRBV29-1	.	TRBJ1-1	14	TRBD1	CSVGRFQGAGEAFF	TGCAGCGTTGGCAGGTTTCAGGGGGCAGGTGAAGCTTTCTTT
TRBV20-1	many	TRBJ1-1	13	.	CSARNTVNTEAFF	TGCAGTGCTAGAAATACAGTGAACACTGAAGCTTTCTTT
TRBV20-1	many	TRBJ2-1	11	.	CSARGRFEQFF	TGCAGTGCTAGAGGGAGGTTTGAGCAGTTCTTC
TRBV20-1	.	TRBJ2-1	12	.	CSARVRNNEQFF	TGCAGTGCTAGAGTAAGGAACAATGAGCAGTTCTTC
TRBV7-8	few	TRBJ1-3	15	.	CASSPFRPGGSTIYF	TGTGCCAGCAGCCCATTTCGACCTGGTGGTAGCACCATATATTTT
TRBV12-3/TRBV12-4	many	TRBJ2-1	17	.	CASSLSLGAVNRSEQFF	TGTGCCAGCAGTTTAAGTCTCGGGGCGGTTAATCGAAGTGAGCAGTTCTTC
TRBV6-2/TRBV6-3	.	TRBJ1-1	13	.	CASSPGRYTEAFF	TGTGCCAGCAGCCCAGGGAGGTACACTGAAGCTTTCTTT
TRBV12-3/TRBV12-4	.	TRBJ1-1	14	.	CASRSGFVITEAFF	TGTGCCAGCAGGTCAGGGTTTGTAATCACTGAAGCTTTCTTT
TRBV5-6	many	TRBJ2-5	11	.	CASSLSKTQYF	TGTGCCAGCAGCTTGAGTAAGACCCAGTACTTC
TRBV20-1	many	TRBJ2-3	14	TRBD2	CSASLAGGTDTQYF	TGCAGTGCTTCACTAGCGGGAGGCACAGATACGCAGTATTTT
TRBV15	.	TRBJ1-3	15	.	CATSTGLKPGNTIYF	TGTGCCACCAGCACGGGACTGAAACCTGGAAACACCATATATTTT
TRBV6-1	few	TRBJ1-1	17	TRBD1	CASLISGTGVVNTEAFF	TGTGCCAGCCTTATTTCCGGGACAGGGGTGGTGAACACTGAAGCTTTCTTT
TRBV27	.	TRBJ2-3	15	.	CASSLGGDSTDTQYF	TGTGCCAGCAGTTTGGGCGGAGATAGCACAGATACGCAGTATTTT
TRBV6-5	.	TRBJ1-2	13	.	CASSYSRNYGYTF	TGTGCCAGCAGTTACTCGCGAAACTATGGCTACACCTTC
TRBV5-1	many	TRBJ2-5	14	.	CASSLSQYQETQYF	TGCGCCAGCAGCTTGTCACAGTACCAAGAGACCCAGTACTTC
TRBV5-6	.	TRBJ2-3	16	.	CASGGVGTAYTDTQYF	TGTGCCAGCGGGGGGGTCGGGACAGCCTACACAGATACGCAGTATTTT
TRBV7-2	many	TRBJ2-2	16	.	CASSFLGRVNTGELFF	TGTGCCAGCAGCTTTTTAGGCAGGGTTAACACCGGGGAGCTGTTTTTT
TRBV7-9	.	TRBJ2-1	17	TRBD1	CASSLTTGEALGNEQFF	TGTGCCAGCAGCCTAACGACAGGGGAGGCTTTGGGGAATGAGCAGTTCTTC
TRBV7-2	few	TRBJ2-5	16	TRBD2	CASSPRTSGGQETQYF	TGTGCCAGCAGCCCCCGGACTAGCGGGGGGCAAGAGACCCAGTACTTC
TRBV11-2	few	TRBJ1-1	11	.	CASSFRIEAFF	TGTGCCAGCAGCTTTCGTATTGAAGCTTTCTTT
TRBV29-1	many	TRBJ2-7	12	.	CSVVVVGHEQYF	TGCAGCGTTGTGGTTGTGGGGCACGAGCAGTACTTC
TRBV20-1	few	TRBJ1-4	14	TRBD1	CSATTGDTNEKLFF	TGCAGTGCTACTACAGGGGACACTAATGAAAAACTGTTTTTT
TRBV10-3	many	TRBJ2-1	15	.	CAISEGRGTYNEQFF	TGTGCCATCAGTGAGGGCAGGGGAACCTACAATGAGCAGTTCTTC
TRBV7-9	few	TRBJ1-2	12	.	CASSFPNSGYTF	TGTGCCAGCAGCTTCCCCAACAGCGGCTACACCTTC
TRBV10-3	many	TRBJ2-3	14	.	CAISEPGKTDTQYF	TGTGCCATCAGTGAGCCTGGAAAGACAGATACGCAGTATTTT
TRBV6-5	.	TRBJ2-1	15	.	CASSYSWVLNNEQFF	TGTGCCAGCAGTTACTCATGGGTCTTGAATAATGAGCAGTTCTTC
TRBV6-1	.	TRBJ2-5	14	TRBD2	CASSWGGTGETQYF	TGTGCCAGCAGCTGGGGGGGGACGGGAGAGACCCAGTACTTC
TRBV5-1	.	TRBJ2-5	14	TRBD1	CASSTGQVQETQYF	TGCGCCAGCAGCACGGGACAGGTCCAAGAGACCCAGTACTTC
TRBV4-3	.	TRBJ2-1	13	.	CASSHVGASEQFF	TGCGCCAGCAGCCACGTGGGGGCGAGTGAGCAGTTCTTC
TRBV7-2	.	TRBJ1-1	14	.	CASSRTQGPTEAFF	TGTGCCAGCAGCCGGACACAGGGCCCCACTGAAGCTTTCTTT
TRBV7-2	.	TRBJ1-6	14	.	CASSVRDPLSPLHF	TGTGCCAGCAGCGTCCGGGATCCTCTCTCACCCCTCCACTTT
TRBV5-1	.	TRBJ2-3	13	.	CASTTGAFDTQYF	TGCGCCAGCACAACCGGAGCCTTCGATACGCAGTATTTT
TRBV7-2	few	TRBJ2-2	14	.	CASSLSGGIGELFF	TGTGCCAGCAGCTTATCAGGAGGGATCGGGGAGCTGTTTTTT
TRBV30	few	TRBJ1-2	14	TRBD1	CAWSGTGASYGYTF	TGTGCCTGGAGTGGGACAGGGGCCAGCTATGGCTACACCTTC
TRBV20-1	.	TRBJ2-3	14	.	CSARDSLGTDTQYF	TGCAGTGCTAGGGACTCCCTAGGCACAGATACGCAGTATTTT
TRBV7-8	many	TRBJ1-4	14	.	CASSRGPGREKLFF	TGTGCCAGCAGCCGAGGGCCAGGGAGAGAAAAACTGTTTTTT
TRBV7-2	few	TRBJ2-6	15	.	CASSFSMGGANVLTF	TGTGCCAGCAGCTTTTCCATGGGTGGGGCCAACGTCCTGACTTTC
TRBV20-1	few	TRBJ2-4	16	.	CSAGLGQTLAKNIQYF	TGCAGTGCTGGTCTCGGACAGACACTAGCCAAAAACATTCAGTACTTC
TRBV7-2	few	TRBJ2-1	17	.	CASREGGRSGSYNEQFF	TGTGCCAGCAGAGAGGGGGGAAGGAGCGGCTCCTACAATGAGCAGTTCTTC
TRBV6-2/TRBV6-3	few	TRBJ2-7	19	TRBD1	CASSYSGTGARRPSYEQYF	TGTGCCAGCAGTTACTCGGGGACAGGGGCTCGGAGGCCCTCCTACGAGCAGTACTTC
TRBV10-3	few	TRBJ1-3	12	.	CAVGTAGNTIYF	TGTGCCGTCGGGACGGCTGGAAACACCATATATTTT
TRBV5-1	few	TRBJ1-2	13	.	CASTLDRNYGYTF	TGCGCCAGCACCCTGGACAGAAACTATGGCTACACCTTC
TRBV28	few	TRBJ1-4	14	TRBD1	CASSLTDRVRKLFF	TGTGCCAGCAGTTTAACCGACAGGGTTAGAAAACTGTTTTTT